These T cell receptor beta chains were read from a single sample in a study of blood T cell repertoires in COVID-19. The protocol was immunoSEQ multiplex PCR, while the TCRdb copy is restricted to in-frame clones and leaves out a portion. Of 160,000 or so clones listed, 75% to 90% are singletons. Sequencing input: peripheral blood. The source of these receptors is a man aged 55 to 70 with acute or convalescent COVID-19. Both conserved end residues are part of each CDR3. A D gene is named only where the DNA matches it firmly. Rows may omit the clone size; those that give it use once, few, many or a size class.

v_gene	d_gene	j_gene	abundance	CDR3aa	CDR3nt
TRBV28	TRBD2	TRBJ2-2	NA	CASRPREAGELFF	TGTGCCAGCAGGCCCCGGGAGGCCGGGGAGCTGTTTTTT
TRBV3-1/TRBV3-2	NA	TRBJ1-4	NA	CASSQDQTGIIMGTNEKLFF	TGTGCCAGCAGCCAAGACCAAACCGGGATCATCATGGGGACTAATGAAAAACTGTTTTTT
TRBV9	TRBD1	TRBJ2-1	NA	CASSARDREDNEQFF	TGTGCCAGCAGCGCCCGGGACAGGGAAGACAATGAGCAGTTCTTC
TRBV5-1	NA	TRBJ1-5	NA	CASSLDGRGEPQHF	TGCGCCAGCAGCTTGGACGGCAGGGGAGAGCCCCAGCATTTT
TRBV6-5	NA	TRBJ1-2	NA	CASSYSAFYGYTF	TGTGCCAGCAGTTACTCGGCCTTTTATGGCTACACCTTC
TRBV28	NA	TRBJ1-3	NA	CASSFSRGSGNTIYF	TGTGCCAGCAGTTTCTCAAGGGGCTCTGGAAACACCATATATTTT
TRBV5-4	TRBD2	TRBJ2-7	NA	CASSLELGTSDF	TGTGCCAGCAGCTTGGAGTTGGGGACTAGCGACTTC
TRBV12-5	TRBD1	TRBJ1-5	NA	CASGAQGGYQPQHF	TGTGCTAGTGGTGCCCAGGGGGGATATCAGCCCCAGCATTTT
TRBV7-2	TRBD2	TRBJ2-3	NA	CASSSRPSGYTDTQYF	TGTGCCAGCAGCTCAAGGCCTAGCGGGTACACAGATACGCAGTATTTT
TRBV15	NA	TRBJ2-5	NA	CATSREEGKTQYF	TGTGCCACCAGCAGAGAGGAGGGCAAGACCCAGTACTTC
TRBV3-1/TRBV3-2	NA	TRBJ2-7	NA	CASSQEVLNYEQYF	TGTGCCAGCAGCCAAGAGGTGCTAAACTACGAGCAGTACTTC
TRBV5-4	NA	TRBJ1-4	NA	CASSFTGSEKLFF	TGTGCCAGCAGCTTTACGGGGTCGGAAAAACTGTTTTTT
TRBV9	TRBD2	TRBJ2-3	NA	CASSVQSRTGGPDTQYF	TGTGCCAGCAGCGTACAATCTAGGACGGGAGGGCCAGATACGCAGTATTTT
TRBV7-2	NA	TRBJ1-1	NA	CASSLVGAGNTEAFF	TGTGCCAGCAGCTTAGTAGGGGCTGGGAACACTGAAGCTTTCTTT
TRBV15	TRBD1	TRBJ2-5	NA	CATSPIDRDQETQYF	TGTGCCACCAGCCCAATCGACAGGGACCAAGAGACCCAGTACTTC
TRBV7-6	TRBD1	TRBJ2-1	NA	CASSPIGGMDEQFF	TGTGCCAGCAGCCCGATAGGGGGCATGGATGAGCAGTTCTTC
TRBV30	NA	TRBJ1-4	NA	CAWSVRGRERNEKLFF	TGTGCCTGGAGTGTACGGGGTCGGGAGAGAAATGAAAAACTGTTTTTT
TRBV19	TRBD2	TRBJ2-7	NA	CASSTASASGRYEQYF	TGTGCCAGTAGTACCGCGTCGGCTAGCGGGAGGTACGAGCAGTACTTC
TRBV14	TRBD2	TRBJ2-3	once	CASSPLGAGGLDTQYF	TGTGCCAGCAGCCCCCTAGGAGCGGGGGGGTTGGATACGCAGTATTTT
TRBV9	TRBD1	TRBJ1-1	NA	CASRGQGATEAFF	TGTGCCAGCAGAGGCCAGGGGGCGACTGAAGCTTTCTTT
TRBV27	NA	TRBJ2-3	NA	CASSLRAPRTDTQYF	TGTGCCAGCAGTTTGAGGGCTCCCCGCACAGATACGCAGTATTTT
TRBV10-3	TRBD1	TRBJ1-2	NA	CAISESGQGGYTF	TGTGCCATCAGTGAGTCGGGACAGGGAGGCTACACCTTC
TRBV7-9	TRBD2	TRBJ2-7	once	CASSPGLAPYEQYF	TGTGCCAGCAGCCCGGGACTAGCGCCCTACGAGCAGTACTTC
TRBV10-3	NA	TRBJ2-5	NA	CAISESVEEKAQYF	TGTGCCATCAGTGAGTCGGTCGAGGAGAAGGCCCAGTACTTC
TRBV4-1	TRBD2	TRBJ2-5	NA	CASSQDLVLAGETQYF	TGCGCCAGCAGCCAAGATCTTGTGCTAGCGGGAGAGACCCAGTACTTC
TRBV27	NA	TRBJ2-6	NA	CASSSAGSGANVLTF	TGTGCCAGCAGTTCGGCCGGGTCCGGGGCCAACGTCCTGACTTTC
TRBV28	NA	TRBJ1-3	NA	CASRISLSSGNTIYF	TGTGCCAGCAGGATTTCACTGTCCTCTGGAAACACCATATATTTT
TRBV3-1/TRBV3-2	TRBD1	TRBJ2-1	NA	CASSPARTGMGNEQFF	TGTGCCAGCAGCCCCGCCCGGACAGGGATGGGAAATGAGCAGTTCTTC
TRBV12-3/TRBV12-4	NA	TRBJ1-1	NA	CASSLGAYTEAFF	TGTGCCAGCAGTTTAGGGGCGTACACTGAAGCTTTCTTT
TRBV7-9	TRBD1	TRBJ2-5	NA	CASSNRDRGTKETQYF	TGTGCCAGCAGCAACCGGGACAGGGGTACGAAAGAGACCCAGTACTTC
TRBV19	TRBD2	TRBJ2-5	NA	CATRGGAEETQYF	TGTGCCACCCGGGGGGGGGCTGAGGAGACCCAGTACTTC
TRBV24-1	TRBD2	TRBJ2-1	NA	CATSEITSGRLNEQFF	TGTGCCACCAGTGAGATTACTAGCGGGAGGCTCAATGAGCAGTTCTTC
TRBV5-1	TRBD2	TRBJ2-1	once	CASSLAAGVNNEQFF	TGCGCCAGCAGCTTGGCCGCGGGAGTTAATAATGAGCAGTTCTTC
TRBV28	NA	TRBJ2-3	NA	CASKGGLGLDTQYF	TGTGCCAGCAAGGGGGGGCTCGGATTAGATACGCAGTATTTT
TRBV10-1	NA	TRBJ2-2	few	CASSGGPTGELFF	TGCGCCAGCAGTGGGGGGCCCACCGGGGAGCTGTTTTTT
TRBV5-1	TRBD1	TRBJ1-1	few	CASSLRQGANTEAFF	TGCGCCAGCAGCTTACGACAGGGGGCGAACACTGAAGCTTTCTTT
TRBV29-1	NA	TRBJ1-5	NA	CSPPRGFSNQPQHF	TGCAGCCCCCCCCGGGGGTTTAGCAATCAGCCCCAGCATTTT
TRBV7-2	NA	TRBJ1-2	NA	CASSLGGLPTYGYTF	TGTGCCAGCAGCTTAGGGGGCCTACCGACCTATGGCTACACCTTC
TRBV12-5	NA	TRBJ1-2	few	CASALSDYGYTF	TGTGCTAGTGCCCTAAGCGACTATGGCTACACCTTC
TRBV3-1/TRBV3-2	TRBD2	TRBJ2-3	NA	CASSLRGSGRTYTQYF	TGTGCCAGCAGCCTCAGAGGGAGCGGGAGAACATATACGCAGTATTTT
TRBV3-1/TRBV3-2	TRBD1	TRBJ2-5	NA	CASSQGDRAIGETQYF	TGTGCCAGCAGCCAAGGGGACAGGGCGATTGGAGAGACCCAGTACTTC
TRBV29-1	NA	TRBJ2-1	NA	CSVGALPIEQFF	TGCAGCGTTGGGGCTCTCCCCATAGAGCAGTTCTTC